This T cell receptor (beta chain) was captured in a study of PD-1 blockade in classical Hodgkin lymphoma. Study information: Administration of nivolumab to patients was at 3 mg/kg intravenously every 2 weeks.

TCRdb keeps only in-frame clones here, not all; method: immunoSEQ multiplex PCR. The sample records just under 100,000 clones, around four fifths being singletons. A single count supports this clone. The target antigen is unknown. Exposure to brentuximab vedotin varied, and each patient had relapsed following autologous stem cell transplantation. CDR1 SGHRS and CDR2 YFSETQ come from the germline V gene. V lost 4 bases and J lost 6, with 16 bases in between. This CDR3 comprises 14 residues. General study results and limits: Factors driving the repertoire differences, possibly disease activity or prior therapy, remain undefined.

The chain joins TRBV5-1 to TRBJ1-2; a possible D gene is TRBD1 (5 bases). The input for sequencing was peripheral blood mononuclear cells (PBMCs), taken at baseline. The clonotype originates from a human donor with classical Hodgkin lymphoma. CDR3 nucleotide sequence: TGCGCCAGCAGCGCGCGACTACAGGAGAATGGCTACACCTTC. The encoded protein is CASSARLQENGYTF. Based on the CDR3 plus reference TRBV5-1 and TRBJ1-2, the full variable domain is KAGVTQTPRYLIKTRGQQVTLSCSPISGHRSVSWYQQTPGQGLQFLFEYFSETQRNKGNFPGRFSGRQFSNSRSEMNVSTLELGDSALYLCASSARLQENGYTFGSGTRLTVV.